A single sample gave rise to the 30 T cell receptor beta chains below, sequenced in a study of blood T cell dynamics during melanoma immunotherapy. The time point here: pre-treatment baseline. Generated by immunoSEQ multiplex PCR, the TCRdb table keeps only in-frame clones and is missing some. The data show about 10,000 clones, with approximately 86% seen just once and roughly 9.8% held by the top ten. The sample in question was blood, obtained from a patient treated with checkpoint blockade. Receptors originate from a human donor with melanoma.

The DNA of the CDR3 is TGTGCCAGCAGCTGGACAGGGGATAATGAGCAGTTCTTC. Protein sequence: CASSWTGDNEQFF. This rearrangement joins TRBV7-8 to TRBJ2-1; 9 nucleotides align to TRBD1. The CDR3 runs to 13 residues. V lost 4 bases, J lost 7 bases, and 2 bases stayed unmatched. CDR1 is SGHVS, CDR2 FQNEAQ, per germline.

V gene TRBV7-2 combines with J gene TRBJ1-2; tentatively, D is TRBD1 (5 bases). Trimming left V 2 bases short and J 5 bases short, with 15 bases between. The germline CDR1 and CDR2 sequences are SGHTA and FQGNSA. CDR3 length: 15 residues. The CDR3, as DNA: TGTGCCAGCAGCTTAACGCCGGGACTCATTTATGGCTACACCTTC. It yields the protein CASSLTPGLIYGYTF. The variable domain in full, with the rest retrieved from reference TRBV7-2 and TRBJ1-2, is GAGVSQSPSNKVTEKGKDVELRCDPISGHTALYWYRQSLGQGLEFLIYFQGNSAPDKSGLPSDRFSAERTGGSVSTLTIQRTQQEDSAVYLCASSLTPGLIYGYTFGSGTRLTVV.

The CDR3 loop reads CASSENGQDSGELFF. The DNA for the CDR3 is TGTGCCAGCAGTGAAAACGGACAGGATTCCGGGGAGCTGTTTTTT. The gene calls are TRBV2 and TRBJ2-2, with 7 positions matching TRBD1. CDR1 and CDR2 (germline): SNHLY, FYNNEI. This CDR3 contains 15 residues. V was pared by 2 bases and J by 6 bases, with 6 bases of the junction left unmatched.

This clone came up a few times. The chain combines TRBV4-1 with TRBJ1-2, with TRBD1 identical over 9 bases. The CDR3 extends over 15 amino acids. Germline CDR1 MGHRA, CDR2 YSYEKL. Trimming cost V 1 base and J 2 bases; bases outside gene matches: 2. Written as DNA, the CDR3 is TGCGCCAGCAGCCAAGCGGGACAGGGAAACTATGGCTACACCTTC. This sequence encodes CASSQAGQGNYGYTF.

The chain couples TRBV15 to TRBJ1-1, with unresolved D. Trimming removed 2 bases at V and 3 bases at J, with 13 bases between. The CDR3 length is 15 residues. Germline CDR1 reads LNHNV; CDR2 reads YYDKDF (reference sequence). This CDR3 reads CATSRPVEGHTEAFF. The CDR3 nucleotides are TGTGCCACCAGCAGACCGGTAGAGGGTCACACTGAAGCTTTCTTT.

The DNA for the CDR3 is TGTGCCAGCAGTCAAAACACCGGGGAGCTGTTTTTT. Its protein is CASSQNTGELFF. The chain couples TRBV6-5 to TRBJ2-2; no reliable D call. This CDR3 region has 12 residues. Germline loops: CDR1 MNHEY, CDR2 SVGAGI. V was pared by 5 bases and J by 2 bases, with 3 bases between.

The CDR3 here is CASRVGTTNEKLFF. The CDR3 DNA sequence: TGTGCCAGCAGAGTTGGAACAACTAATGAAAAACTGTTTTTT. The chain links TRBV2 to TRBJ1-4, with D unclear. Trimming took 6 bases from V and 0 from J, leaving 8 bases between them. CDR1 is SNHLY and CDR2 is FYNNEI in the germline V gene. This CDR3 has 14 residues.

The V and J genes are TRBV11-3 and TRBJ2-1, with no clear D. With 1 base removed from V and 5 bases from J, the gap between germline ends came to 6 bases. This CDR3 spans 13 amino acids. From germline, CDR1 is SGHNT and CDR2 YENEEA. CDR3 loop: CASSLAGHNEQFF. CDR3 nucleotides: TGTGCCAGCAGCTTAGCGGGCCACAATGAGCAGTTCTTC.

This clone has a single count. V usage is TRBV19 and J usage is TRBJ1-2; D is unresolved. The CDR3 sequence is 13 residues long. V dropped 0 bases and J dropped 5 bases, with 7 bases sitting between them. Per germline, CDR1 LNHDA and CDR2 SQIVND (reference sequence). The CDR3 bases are TGTGCCAGTAGTATAGATAGACTTTATGGCTACACCTTC. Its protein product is CASSIDRLYGYTF. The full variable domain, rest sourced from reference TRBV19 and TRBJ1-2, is DGGITQSPKYLFRKEGQNVTLSCEQNLNHDAMYWYRQDPGQGLRLIYYSQIVNDFQKGDIAEGYSVSREKKESFPLTVTSAQKNPTAFYLCASSIDRLYGYTFGSGTRLTVV.

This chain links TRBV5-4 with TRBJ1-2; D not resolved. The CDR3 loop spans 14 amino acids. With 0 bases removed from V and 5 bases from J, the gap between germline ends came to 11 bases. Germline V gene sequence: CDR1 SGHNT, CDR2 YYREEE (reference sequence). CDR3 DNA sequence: TGTGCCAGCAGCTTGGTGGGCAGCAGTTATGGCTACACCTTC. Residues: CASSLVGSSYGYTF.

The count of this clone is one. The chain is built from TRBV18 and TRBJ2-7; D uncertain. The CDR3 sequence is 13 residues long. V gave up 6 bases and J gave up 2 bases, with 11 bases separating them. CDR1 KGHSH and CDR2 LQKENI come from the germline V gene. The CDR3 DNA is TGTGCCAGCTCGCCGGGCCCTCCCTACGAGCAGTACTTC. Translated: CASSPGPPYEQYF.

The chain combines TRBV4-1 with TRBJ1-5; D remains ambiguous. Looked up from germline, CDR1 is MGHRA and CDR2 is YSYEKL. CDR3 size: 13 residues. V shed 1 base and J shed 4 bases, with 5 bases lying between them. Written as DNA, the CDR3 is TGCGCCAGCAGCCAAGCTTATAATCAGCCCCAGCATTTT. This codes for CASSQAYNQPQHF.

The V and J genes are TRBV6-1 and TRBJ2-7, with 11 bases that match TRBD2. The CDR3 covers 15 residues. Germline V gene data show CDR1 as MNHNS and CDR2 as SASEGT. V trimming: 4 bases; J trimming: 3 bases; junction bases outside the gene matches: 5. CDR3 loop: CASSASSGGLYEQYF. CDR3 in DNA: TGTGCCAGCAGTGCCTCTAGCGGGGGGCTCTACGAGCAGTACTTC.

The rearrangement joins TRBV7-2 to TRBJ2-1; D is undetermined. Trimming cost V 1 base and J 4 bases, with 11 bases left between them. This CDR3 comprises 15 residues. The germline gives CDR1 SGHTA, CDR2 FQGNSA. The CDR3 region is CASSLVHGIYNEQFF. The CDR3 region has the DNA TGTGCCAGCAGCTTAGTCCACGGAATTTACAATGAGCAGTTCTTC.

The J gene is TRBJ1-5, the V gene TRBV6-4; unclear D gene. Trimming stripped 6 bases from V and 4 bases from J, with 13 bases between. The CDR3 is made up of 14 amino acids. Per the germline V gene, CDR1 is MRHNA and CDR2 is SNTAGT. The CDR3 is CASSPSPGNQPQHF. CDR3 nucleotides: TGTGCCAGCAGCCCTTCCCCCGGAAATCAGCCCCAGCATTTT.

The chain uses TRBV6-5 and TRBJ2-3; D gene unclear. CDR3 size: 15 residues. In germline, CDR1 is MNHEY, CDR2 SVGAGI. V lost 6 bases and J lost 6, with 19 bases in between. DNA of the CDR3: TGTGCCAGCAGACGCAACGTCGGCAGATCGGATACGCAGTATTTT. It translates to CASRRNVGRSDTQYF.

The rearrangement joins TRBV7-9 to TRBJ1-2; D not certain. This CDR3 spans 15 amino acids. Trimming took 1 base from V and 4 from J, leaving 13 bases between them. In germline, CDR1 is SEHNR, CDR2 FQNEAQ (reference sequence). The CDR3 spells CASSLGPVTSYGYTF. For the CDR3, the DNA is TGTGCCAGCAGCTTAGGACCGGTCACTAGCTATGGCTACACCTTC.

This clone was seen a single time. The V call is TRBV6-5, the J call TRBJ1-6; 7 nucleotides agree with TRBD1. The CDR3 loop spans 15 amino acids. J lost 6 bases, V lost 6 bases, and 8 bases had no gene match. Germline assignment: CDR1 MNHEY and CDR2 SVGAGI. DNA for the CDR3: TGTGCCAGCAGGTGGGAGGGGACAGCTAATTCACCCCTCCACTTT. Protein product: CASRWEGTANSPLHF.

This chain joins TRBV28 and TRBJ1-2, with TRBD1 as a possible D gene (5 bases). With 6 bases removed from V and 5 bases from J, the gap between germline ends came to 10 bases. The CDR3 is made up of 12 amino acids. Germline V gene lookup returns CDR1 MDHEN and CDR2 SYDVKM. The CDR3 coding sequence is TGTGCCAGCAGGCGAGACAGTTATGGCTACACCTTC. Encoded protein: CASRRDSYGYTF.

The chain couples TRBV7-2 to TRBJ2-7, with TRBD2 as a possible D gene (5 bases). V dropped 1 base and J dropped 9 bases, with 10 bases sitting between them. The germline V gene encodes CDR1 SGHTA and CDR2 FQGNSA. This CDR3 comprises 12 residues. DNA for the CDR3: TGTGCCAGCAGCTTAGAAGTCGGACTGCAGTACTTC. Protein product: CASSLEVGLQYF.

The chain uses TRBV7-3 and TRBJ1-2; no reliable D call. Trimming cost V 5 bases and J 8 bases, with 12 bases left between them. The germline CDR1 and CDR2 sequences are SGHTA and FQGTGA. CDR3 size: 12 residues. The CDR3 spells CASSTALSGYTF. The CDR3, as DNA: TGTGCCAGCAGCACCGCCCTAAGCGGCTACACCTTC.

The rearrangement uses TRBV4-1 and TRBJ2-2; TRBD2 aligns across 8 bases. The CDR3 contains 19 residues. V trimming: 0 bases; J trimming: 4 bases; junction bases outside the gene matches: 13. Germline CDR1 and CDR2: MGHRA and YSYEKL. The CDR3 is CASSQDLFGLAKSTGELFF. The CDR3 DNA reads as TGCGCCAGCAGCCAAGATCTTTTTGGACTAGCCAAGTCCACCGGGGAGCTGTTTTTT.

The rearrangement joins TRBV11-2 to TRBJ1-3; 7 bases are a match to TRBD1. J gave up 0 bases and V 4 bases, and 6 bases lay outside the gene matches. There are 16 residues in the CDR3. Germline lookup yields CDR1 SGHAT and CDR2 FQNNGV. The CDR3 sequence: CASSSTGSSSGNTIYF. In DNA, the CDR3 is TGTGCCAGCAGCTCGACAGGGTCGAGCTCTGGAAACACCATATATTTT.

CDR3 nucleotides: TGTGCCAGCAGCCCCCGGGACAGTAATTCACCCCTCCACTTT. Translating it yields CASSPRDSNSPLHF. The chain has TRBV11-1 and TRBJ1-6; 7 bases line up with TRBD1. V lost 5 bases, J lost 6 bases, and 4 bases stayed unmatched. The CDR3 consists of 14 residues. Germline V lookup: CDR1 SGHAT, CDR2 FQDESV (reference sequence).

The CDR3 loop is CASSPKGQLYEQYF. Here the CDR3 DNA reads TGTGCCAGCAGCCCAAAGGGACAGTTATACGAGCAGTACTTC. The rearrangement joins TRBV7-9 to TRBJ2-7, with 7 positions matching TRBD1. Germline V gene sequence: CDR1 SEHNR, CDR2 FQNEAQ (reference sequence). CDR3 size: 14 residues. The J segment lost 4 bases and the V segment lost 5 bases, leaving 8 bases of the junction unmatched.

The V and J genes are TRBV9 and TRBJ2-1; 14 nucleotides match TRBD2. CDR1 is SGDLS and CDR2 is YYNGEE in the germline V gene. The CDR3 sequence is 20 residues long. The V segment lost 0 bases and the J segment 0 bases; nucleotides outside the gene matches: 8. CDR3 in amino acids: CASSVEGGLAGAPSYNEQFF. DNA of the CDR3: TGTGCCAGCAGCGTAGAAGGGGGACTAGCGGGGGCCCCCTCCTACAATGAGCAGTTCTTC.

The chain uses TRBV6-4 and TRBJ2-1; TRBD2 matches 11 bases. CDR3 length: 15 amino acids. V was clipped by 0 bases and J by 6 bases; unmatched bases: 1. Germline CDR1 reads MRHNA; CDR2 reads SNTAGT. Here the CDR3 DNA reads TGTGCCAGCAGTGACTCTAGCGGGGGGGCCAATGAGCAGTTCTTC. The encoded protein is CASSDSSGGANEQFF.

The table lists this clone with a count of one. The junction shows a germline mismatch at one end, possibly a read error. CDR3 protein: CASSLEASNTEAFF. For the CDR3, the DNA is TGTGCCAGTAGTTTAGAGGCGTCGAACACTGAAGCTTTCTTT. The V gene is TRBV19, the J gene TRBJ1-1; D call uncertain. The germline CDR1 and CDR2 sequences are LNHDA and SQIVND (reference sequence). This CDR3 has 14 amino acids.

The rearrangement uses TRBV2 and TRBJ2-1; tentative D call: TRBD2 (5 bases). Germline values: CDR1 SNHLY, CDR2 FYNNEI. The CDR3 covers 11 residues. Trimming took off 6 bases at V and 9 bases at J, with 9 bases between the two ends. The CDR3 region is CASRASSEQFF. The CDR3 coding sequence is TGTGCCAGCAGGGCTAGCAGTGAGCAGTTCTTC.

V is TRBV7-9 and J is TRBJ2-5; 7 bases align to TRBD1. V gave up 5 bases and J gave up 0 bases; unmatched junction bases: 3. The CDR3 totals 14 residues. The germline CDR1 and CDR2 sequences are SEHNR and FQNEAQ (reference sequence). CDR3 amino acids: CASSPGQYQETQYF. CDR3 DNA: TGTGCCAGCAGCCCGGGACAGTACCAAGAGACCCAGTACTTC.